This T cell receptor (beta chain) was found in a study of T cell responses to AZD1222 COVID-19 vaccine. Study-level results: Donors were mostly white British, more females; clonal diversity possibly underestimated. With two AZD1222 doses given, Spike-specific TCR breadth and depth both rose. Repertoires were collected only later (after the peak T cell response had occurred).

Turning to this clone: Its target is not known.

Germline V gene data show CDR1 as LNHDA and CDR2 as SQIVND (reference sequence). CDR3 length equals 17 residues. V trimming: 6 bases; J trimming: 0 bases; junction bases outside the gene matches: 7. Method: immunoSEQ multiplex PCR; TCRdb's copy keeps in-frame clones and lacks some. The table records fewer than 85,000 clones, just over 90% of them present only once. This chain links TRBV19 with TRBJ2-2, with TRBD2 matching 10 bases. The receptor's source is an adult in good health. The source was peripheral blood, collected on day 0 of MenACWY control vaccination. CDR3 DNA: TGTGCCAGTAGGCTGTCGCTAGCGGGAGCGAACACCGGGGAGCTGTTTTTT. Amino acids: CASRLSLAGANTGELFF.